Each of the 5 T cell receptor beta chains below was sequenced from the same sample in a study of identical twins. TCRdb re-analysed the 5' RACE reads in MiXCR, keeping a single row per CDR3 protein. This sample has about 550,000 distinct CDR3 sequences, with about 20% found just once. These data are also associated with another study on yellow fever vaccine responses in identical twins.

Sequencing input: CD4+ T cells sorted from blood. Receptors were obtained from a woman in her late teens or twenties in good health.

The V gene is TRBV21-1, the J gene TRBJ2-1; the table's D call of TRBD1 was not tested on the DNA. TRBV21-1 is annotated as a pseudogene. CDR3 length equals 15 residues. CDR3 nucleotides: TGTGCCAGCAGCATTTGTGCCAGGGGGCACAATGAGCAGTTCTTC. Its translation is CASSICARGHNEQFF.

V and J are TRBV6-6 and TRBJ2-7; no clear D gene. The V gene's germline CDR1 is MNHNY and CDR2 SVGAGI (reference sequence). This CDR3 comprises 11 residues. V was shortened by 0 bases and J by 5 bases, with 2 bases between the two germline ends. This CDR3 is CASSYSDEQYF. CDR3 DNA sequence: TGTGCCAGCAGTTACTCGGACGAGCAGTACTTC.

V gene TRBV12-3 or TRBV12-4 combines with J gene TRBJ2-7, with a weak D call TRBD1 (5 bases). V lost 6 bases to trimming and J lost 4 bases, with 13 bases between them. The CDR3 consists of 13 residues. The CDR3: CASRLSTEYEQYV. The CDR3 DNA is TGTGCCAGCAGGTTGTCGACAGAATACGAGCAGTACGTC.

This clonotype was counted only a few times. J is TRBJ2-3 and V is TRBV7-9, with D tentatively TRBD2 (5 bases). The CDR3 is made up of 15 amino acids. Per the germline V gene, CDR1 is SEHNR and CDR2 is FQNEAQ (reference sequence). V dropped 5 bases and J dropped 0 bases, with 12 bases sitting between them. CDR3 nucleotide sequence: TGTGCCAGCAGCCGAGGAGGTTCTAGCACAGATACGCAGTATTTT. It specifies CASSRGGSSTDTQYF.

This clonotype occurred a few times. The rearrangement uses TRBV4-1 and TRBJ2-2; D is unresolved. Trimming shortened V by 1 base and J by 2 bases, and 8 bases separated the two germline ends. Per the germline V gene, CDR1 is MGHRA and CDR2 is YSYEKL. This CDR3 comprises 15 residues. DNA of the CDR3: TGCGCCAGCAGCCAAGTAGGTTTAAACACCGGGGAGCTGTTTTTT. Residues: CASSQVGLNTGELFF.